This is a list of T cell receptor beta chains from one sample in a study of shared clonotypes between healthy human individuals. Produced via immunoSEQ multiplex PCR; TCRdb's table is partial and in-frame only. The sample lists 1.5 million to 2.5 million clones; over 85% were seen once. Sequencing was performed on naive CD8+ T cells sorted from blood. The receptors come from a man between 18 and 35 years old in good health. The CDR3 runs from the conserved cysteine through the conserved F or W. Each record gives: D gene, V gene, J gene, clone size, CDR3 DNA, CDR3 protein. D genes are given only for firm matches. Clone sizes are given selectively: once, few, many, or a class where the clone is expanded.

d_gene: -; v_gene: TRBV15; j_gene: TRBJ1-5; abundance: -; CDR3nt: TGTGCCACCAGCAGAGATGATGGGAATCAGCCCCAGCATTTT; CDR3aa: CATSRDDGNQPQHF
d_gene: -; v_gene: TRBV27; j_gene: TRBJ1-2; abundance: once; CDR3nt: TGTGCCAGCAGTTCGGGACGGTCTTGGGGTGGCTACACCTTC; CDR3aa: CASSSGRSWGGYTF
d_gene: -; v_gene: TRBV15; j_gene: TRBJ2-3; abundance: -; CDR3nt: TGTGCCACCAGCCTAGACGACAGTCTTGCGCAGTATTTT; CDR3aa: CATSLDDSLAQYF
d_gene: -; v_gene: TRBV5-8; j_gene: TRBJ2-7; abundance: -; CDR3nt: TGTGCCAGCAGCGCGGACGCGGGAACCTACGAGCAGTACTTC; CDR3aa: CASSADAGTYEQYF
d_gene: -; v_gene: TRBV28; j_gene: TRBJ1-3; abundance: -; CDR3nt: TGTGCCAGCAGCCGCCCCGGAAACACCATATATTTT; CDR3aa: CASSRPGNTIYF
d_gene: TRBD2; v_gene: TRBV2; j_gene: TRBJ2-3; abundance: -; CDR3nt: TGTGCCAGCAGCCTTCCGGGACTAGCCAAAAACACAGATACGCAGTATTTT; CDR3aa: CASSLPGLAKNTDTQYF
d_gene: -; v_gene: TRBV28; j_gene: TRBJ2-7; abundance: -; CDR3nt: TGTGCCAGCAGTTTTGGCAGCTACTCCTACGAGCAGTACTTC; CDR3aa: CASSFGSYSYEQYF
d_gene: -; v_gene: TRBV9; j_gene: TRBJ2-7; abundance: once; CDR3nt: TGTGCCAGCAGTGCATTTGACTCGACCTACGAGCAGTACTTC; CDR3aa: CASSAFDSTYEQYF
d_gene: TRBD2; v_gene: TRBV28; j_gene: TRBJ2-5; abundance: -; CDR3nt: TGTGCCAGCAGCGGGAGGGCCCAAGAGACCCAGTACTTC; CDR3aa: CASSGRAQETQYF
d_gene: -; v_gene: TRBV7-9; j_gene: TRBJ2-1; abundance: -; CDR3nt: TGTGCCAGCAGCAAATCGGTCCGTGATGAGCAGTTCTTC; CDR3aa: CASSKSVRDEQFF
d_gene: TRBD1; v_gene: TRBV7-8; j_gene: TRBJ2-1; abundance: -; CDR3nt: TGTGCCAGCAGCTTTGGACAGGGGTACTACAATGAGCAGTTCTTC; CDR3aa: CASSFGQGYYNEQFF
d_gene: TRBD2; v_gene: TRBV5-6; j_gene: TRBJ2-5; abundance: -; CDR3nt: TGTGCCAGCAGCCCTAAGGTAGCGGGAATGGGAGAGACCCAGTACTTC; CDR3aa: CASSPKVAGMGETQYF
d_gene: -; v_gene: TRBV6-5; j_gene: TRBJ1-3; abundance: -; CDR3nt: TGTGCCAGCAGTTCCACCACGGACACCTCTGGAAACACCATATATTTT; CDR3aa: CASSSTTDTSGNTIYF
d_gene: TRBD1; v_gene: TRBV27; j_gene: TRBJ1-4; abundance: -; CDR3nt: TGTGCCAGCACTCAGGGGGCGGGTAATGAAAAACTGTTTTTT; CDR3aa: CASTQGAGNEKLFF
d_gene: -; v_gene: TRBV6-5; j_gene: TRBJ2-5; abundance: -; CDR3nt: TGTGCCAGCAGTTTTAGCGATAAGGGCCAAGAGACCCAGTACTTC; CDR3aa: CASSFSDKGQETQYF
d_gene: TRBD1; v_gene: TRBV27; j_gene: TRBJ1-5; abundance: -; CDR3nt: TGTGCCAGCAGTTTATTGTGGGACAGTAATCAGCCCCAGCATTTT; CDR3aa: CASSLLWDSNQPQHF
d_gene: -; v_gene: TRBV9; j_gene: TRBJ2-1; abundance: -; CDR3nt: TGTGCCAGCAGCGTAGGTGGTAGCGGTTTAAGTAATGAGCAGTTCTTC; CDR3aa: CASSVGGSGLSNEQFF
d_gene: -; v_gene: TRBV5-1; j_gene: TRBJ1-5; abundance: -; CDR3nt: TGCGCCAGCAGCTTGGACCAGCCCCAGCATTTT; CDR3aa: CASSLDQPQHF
d_gene: -; v_gene: TRBV5-6; j_gene: TRBJ2-5; abundance: -; CDR3nt: TGTGCCAGCAGCTTGGCCTTGGGGGGGCGGGAGACCCAGTACTTC; CDR3aa: CASSLALGGRETQYF
d_gene: TRBD1; v_gene: TRBV28; j_gene: TRBJ2-1; abundance: -; CDR3nt: TGTGCCAGCAGTTCCCCTGGGACAGCCGCGCTATACCCCTCCTACAATGAGCAGTTCTTC; CDR3aa: CASSSPGTAALYPSYNEQFF
d_gene: TRBD2; v_gene: TRBV6-1; j_gene: TRBJ2-1; abundance: -; CDR3nt: TGTGCCAGCACCCTAGCGGGAGAAATTTATGAGCAGTTCTTC; CDR3aa: CASTLAGEIYEQFF
d_gene: TRBD1; v_gene: TRBV5-6; j_gene: TRBJ1-6; abundance: -; CDR3nt: TGTGCCAGCAGCTTCGAAGAGGACAGGGGGCCCCTCCACTTT; CDR3aa: CASSFEEDRGPLHF
d_gene: -; v_gene: TRBV27; j_gene: TRBJ2-3; abundance: -; CDR3nt: TGTGCCAGCAGCCATATCTGGGATACGCAGTATTTT; CDR3aa: CASSHIWDTQYF
d_gene: -; v_gene: TRBV18; j_gene: TRBJ2-3; abundance: once; CDR3nt: TGTGCCAGCTCACCACGGCTAGGGGACACAGATACGCAGTATTTT; CDR3aa: CASSPRLGDTDTQYF
d_gene: -; v_gene: TRBV13; j_gene: TRBJ2-2; abundance: -; CDR3nt: TGTGCCAGCAGCGATGTAGTCCGCTCCGGGGAGCTGTTTTTT; CDR3aa: CASSDVVRSGELFF
d_gene: TRBD2; v_gene: TRBV15; j_gene: TRBJ2-7; abundance: -; CDR3nt: TGTGCCACCAGCCACCCGGGGGGGAGCACCTACGAGCAGTACTTC; CDR3aa: CATSHPGGSTYEQYF
d_gene: -; v_gene: TRBV11-2; j_gene: TRBJ2-7; abundance: -; CDR3nt: TGTGCCAGCAGCCAGGGGGGTTTCTCCTACGAGCAGTACTTC; CDR3aa: CASSQGGFSYEQYF
d_gene: -; v_gene: TRBV6-1; j_gene: TRBJ1-2; abundance: -; CDR3nt: TGTGCCAGCAGAGGGGGGTATGGCTACACCTTC; CDR3aa: CASRGGYGYTF
d_gene: TRBD1; v_gene: TRBV15; j_gene: TRBJ2-1; abundance: -; CDR3nt: TGTGCCACCAGCACAGAGACGACAGGGGCTGACTTCTATGAGCAGTTCTTC; CDR3aa: CATSTETTGADFYEQFF
d_gene: TRBD2; v_gene: TRBV2; j_gene: TRBJ2-5; abundance: -; CDR3nt: TGTGCCAGCAGTCCTCTGGCGGGAGAAGACCAAGAGACCCAGTACTTC; CDR3aa: CASSPLAGEDQETQYF
d_gene: -; v_gene: TRBV7-2; j_gene: TRBJ2-3; abundance: once; CDR3nt: TGTGCCAGCAGCTTTGGGGTTAGTTTGGGCACAGATACGCAGTATTTT; CDR3aa: CASSFGVSLGTDTQYF
d_gene: -; v_gene: TRBV6-5; j_gene: TRBJ1-4; abundance: once; CDR3nt: TGTGCCGCTGGGCCAACCGGTTATGAAAAACTGTTTTTT; CDR3aa: CAAGPTGYEKLFF
d_gene: -; v_gene: TRBV19; j_gene: TRBJ2-2; abundance: once; CDR3nt: TGTGCCAGTAAGGGCGGAGGGCCCTTAAACACCGGGGAGCTGTTTTTT; CDR3aa: CASKGGGPLNTGELFF
d_gene: TRBD1; v_gene: TRBV18; j_gene: TRBJ2-7; abundance: -; CDR3nt: TGTGCCAGCTCATACCGGGACAGGGGCCACGAGCAGTACTTC; CDR3aa: CASSYRDRGHEQYF
d_gene: -; v_gene: TRBV27; j_gene: TRBJ2-7; abundance: -; CDR3nt: TGTGCCAGCAGTCCCCAGGTCTCCTACGAGCAGTACTTC; CDR3aa: CASSPQVSYEQYF
d_gene: -; v_gene: TRBV11-1; j_gene: TRBJ2-2; abundance: -; CDR3nt: TGTGCCAGCAGCTTAGGGCGGAACACCGGGGAGCTGTTTTTT; CDR3aa: CASSLGRNTGELFF
d_gene: -; v_gene: TRBV7-9; j_gene: TRBJ2-7; abundance: -; CDR3nt: TGTGCCAGCAGCTTCGGTGGGATCGCCTACGAGCAGTACTTC; CDR3aa: CASSFGGIAYEQYF